This T cell receptor beta chain emerged from a study of cytomegalovirus exposure and HLA in healthy donors. About the research overall: In a later analysis, it was reported that the approximately 120 validation repertoires had been produced on the same platform as the 666 repertoires belonging to the first cohort.

TCRdb keeps only in-frame clones here, not all; method: immunoSEQ multiplex PCR. The table lists a few hundred thousand clones, 88% of them singletons, with around 0.88% in the top ten. Study-wide results and limits: The study put roughly 160 TCR beta chains on its list as cytomegalovirus-associated. A few chains linked to CMV were shown in vitro to be specific for CMV antigens.

As for this clone: As yet, its antigen is unknown.

The V gene's germline CDR1 is SGHDT and CDR2 YYEEEE. V dropped 4 bases and J dropped 3 bases, with 13 bases sitting between them. CDR3 length equals 14 residues. The chain recombines TRBV5-6 with TRBJ1-1; D gene unclear. This TCR came from a man younger than 40 in good health and CMV-seronegative. Sequencing used PBMCs. CDR3 loop: CASSPTDEDTEAFF. The CDR3 DNA reads as TGTGCCAGCAGCCCCACCGACGAGGACACTGAAGCTTTCTTT.